One sample yielded the 26 T cell receptor beta chains listed below, sequenced in a study of CD8+CD57+ T cells in acquired aplastic anemia. Profiling that covered TCR beta VDJ and CDR3 relied on genomic DNA as its template. TCRdb independently ran MiXCR on the reads; one entry per CDR3 protein. The sample carries some 150,000 distinct CDR3 sequences, around two fifths recorded once. Sequencing was done on a sample of sorted CD4+, CD8+, or CD8+CD57+ T cells (not recorded which) from PBMCs. The source of these receptors is a human donor in good health, serving as a control.

This chain uses TRBV9 with TRBJ1-6, with D perhaps TRBD1 (5 bases). This CDR3 spans 14 amino acids. The V gene lost 2 bases and the J gene lost 7 bases, with 10 bases spanning the gap. The germline CDR1 and CDR2 sequences are SGDLS and YYNGEE. Here the CDR3 reads CASSVDSTNSPLHF. In DNA, the CDR3 is TGTGCCAGCAGCGTTGACAGTACAAATTCACCCCTCCACTTT.

The V call is TRBV2, the J call TRBJ2-1; D might be TRBD1 (6 bases). Trimming took off 5 bases at V and 9 bases at J, with 17 bases between the two ends. This CDR3 is built from 14 residues. Germline lookup yields CDR1 SNHLY and CDR2 FYNNEI. CDR3 nucleotides: TGTGCCAGCAGTTTATGGGGGCTACACAGTGAGCAGTTCTTC. Its protein product is CASSLWGLHSEQFF. Together with reference TRBV2 and TRBJ2-1, the CDR3 gives the full variable domain: EPEVTQTPSHQVTQMGQEVILRCVPISNHLYFYWYRQILGQKVEFLVSFYNNEISEKSEIFDDQFSVERPDGSNFTLKIRSTKLEDSAMYFCASSLWGLHSEQFFGPGTRLTVL.

This clonotype was recorded once. This sequence joins TRBV14 and TRBJ2-5; TRBD2 agrees at 10 bases. Trimming removed 1 base from V and 5 bases from J; junction bases left unmatched: 7. The CDR3 covers 16 residues. Germline CDR1 is SGHDN and CDR2 is FVKESK. The CDR3 here is CASSQGNSGGRETQYF. The CDR3 DNA follows: TGTGCCAGCAGCCAAGGCAATAGCGGGGGGCGCGAGACCCAGTACTTC.

CDR3 nucleotide sequence: TGTGCCAGCAGCGAGGGACAGACTAACTATGGCTACACCTTC. Residues: CASSEGQTNYGYTF. The chain combines TRBV7-8 with TRBJ1-2; the match to TRBD1 covers 7 bases. The CDR3 loop spans 14 amino acids. Germline V gene lookup returns CDR1 SGHVS and CDR2 FQNEAQ. J was trimmed by 0 bases and V by 5 bases; bases with no gene match: 3.

As DNA, the CDR3 is TGCAGTGCTAGTTGGCTAGCGGGGGATAGCACAGATACGCAGTATTTT. Residues: CSASWLAGDSTDTQYF. The genes are TRBV20-1 and TRBJ2-3, with 10 bases matching TRBD2. V lost 3 bases to trimming and J lost 0 bases; unmatched junction nucleotides: 6. Germline CDR1 is DFQATT and CDR2 is SNEGSKA (reference sequence). CDR3 length equals 16 residues.

The V gene is TRBV2, the J gene TRBJ2-5, with TRBD1 matching 9 bases. The germline CDR1 and CDR2 sequences are SNHLY and FYNNEI. Germline trimming cut 7 bases from V and 1 base from J; bases unmatched to any gene: 1. This CDR3 comprises 13 residues. The CDR3 sequence is CASKGQGQETQYF. The CDR3 bases are TGTGCCAGCAAGGGACAGGGCCAAGAGACCCAGTACTTC.

As regards this clonotype: This sequence may be a read error, since a much larger clone differs from it by one base. The gene calls are TRBV5-1 and TRBJ1-2; D ambiguous. Germline loops: CDR1 SGHRS, CDR2 YFSETQ. Deletions cut 1 base from V and 7 bases from J, with 11 bases between. The CDR3 contains 13 residues. The CDR3 DNA is TGCGCCAGCAGCTTGACCGCCGATGGTGGCTACACCTTC. Translating gives CASSLTADGGYTF.

The rearrangement uses TRBV4-3 and TRBJ2-6; 11 bases align to TRBD1. This CDR3 is built from 17 residues. The V gene's germline CDR1 is LGHNA and CDR2 YSLEER. V lost 6 bases and J lost 0; bases outside the gene matches: 4. CDR3 residues: CASSPGTGGSGANVLTF. The CDR3 DNA reads TGCGCCAGCAGTCCCGGGACAGGGGGCTCTGGGGCCAACGTCCTGACTTTC.

Only a few counts were recorded for this clonotype. The V gene is TRBV5-6, the J gene TRBJ2-3, with D possibly matching TRBD2 (8 bases). Trimming removed 4 bases at V and 1 base at J, with 13 bases between. Germline V gives CDR1 SGHDT, CDR2 YYEEEE. CDR3 length equals 15 residues. CDR3 amino acids: CASSPGGTGTDTQYF. The CDR3 nucleotides are TGTGCCAGCAGCCCGGGGGGGACAGGCACAGATACGCAGTATTTT.

The genes are TRBV12-3 or TRBV12-4 and TRBJ1-5; D may be TRBD1 (6 bases). Trimming took 7 bases from V and 0 from J, leaving 7 bases between them. The CDR3 contains 13 residues. In DNA form, the CDR3 reads TGTGCCAGCACAGGGGTTAGCAATCAGCCCCAGCATTTT. Encoded protein: CASTGVSNQPQHF.

CDR3 coding DNA: TGCAGCGTTGGGGGGACAGGCTACCATTCACCCCTCCACTTT. Its translation is CSVGGTGYHSPLHF. The chain couples TRBV29-1 to TRBJ1-6; 8 bases align to TRBD1. The CDR3 is made up of 14 amino acids. Germline CDR1 is SQVTM and CDR2 is ANQGSEA. The ends lost 4 bases at V and 8 bases at J; junction bases unmatched: 7.

This clonotype was seen at least ten times. The V gene is TRBV11-2, the J gene TRBJ2-1; D ambiguous. Germline V CDR1 and CDR2: SGHAT, FQNNGV. V dropped 1 base and J dropped 2 bases, with 9 bases sitting between them. The CDR3 has 15 residues. The chain's CDR3 is CASSLGPAAYNEQFF. Written as DNA, the CDR3 is TGTGCCAGCAGCTTAGGCCCGGCAGCCTACAATGAGCAGTTCTTC.

The chain is built from TRBV6-5 and TRBJ2-2, with 7 bases aligning to TRBD1. This CDR3 is 17 amino acids long. Losses at the gene ends were 2 bases for V and 7 bases for J; bases not matched to a gene: 13. Germline CDR1 reads MNHEY; CDR2 reads SVGAGI. CDR3 sequence (DNA): TGTGCCAGCAGTTACCTTTCCCGACAGGGAACGATCGGGGAGCTGTTTTTT. As protein: CASSYLSRQGTIGELFF.

This clonotype was recorded many times. This sequence joins TRBV5-1 and TRBJ2-7, with a possible D match to TRBD2 (6 bases). The CDR3 contains 15 residues. Per the germline V gene, CDR1 is SGHRS and CDR2 is YFSETQ. Trimming cost V 1 base and J 5 bases, with 16 bases left between them. CDR3 protein: CASSLRGLSFDEQYF. In nucleotides, the CDR3 is TGCGCCAGCAGCTTGCGCGGACTATCATTCGACGAGCAGTACTTC.

This clonotype was picked up many times. The rearrangement joins TRBV6-4 to TRBJ2-1; 10 nucleotides agree with TRBD2. CDR3 size: 14 residues. V was clipped by 3 bases and J by 7 bases; unmatched bases: 3. Germline loops: CDR1 MRHNA, CDR2 SNTAGT. The CDR3 DNA follows: TGTGCCAGCAGTGATTGGACTAGCGGTAATGAGCAGTTCTTC. This translates into CASSDWTSGNEQFF.

The rearrangement uses TRBV19 and TRBJ1-5, with no clear D. The germline V gene encodes CDR1 LNHDA and CDR2 SQIVND (reference sequence). The V gene lost 8 bases and the J gene lost 7 bases, with 18 bases spanning the gap. This CDR3 is 14 amino acids long. The CDR3 nucleotides are TGTGCCAGTTCAGGAAGCTTGGCGGAGCAGCCCCAGCATTTT. It specifies CASSGSLAEQPQHF.

This clonotype was recorded a few times. CDR3 loop: CASSLRSLYTF. Written as DNA, the CDR3 is TGTGCCAGCAGCTTACGCAGTTTGTACACCTTC. V and J are TRBV7-9 and TRBJ1-2; no definite D call. The CDR3 is 11 residues long. CDR1 is SEHNR, CDR2 FQNEAQ, per germline (reference sequence). Trimming took off 2 bases at V and 11 bases at J, with 9 bases between the two ends.

Ten or more counts support this clonotype. The CDR3, as DNA: TGCGCCAGCAGCTTGGAGGAGACTGAAGCTTTCTTT. This gives the protein CASSLEETEAFF. The V call is TRBV5-1, the J call TRBJ1-1, with D uncertain. The V end was cut by 0 bases, the J end by 5 bases, with 5 bases between. Germline CDR1 and CDR2: SGHRS and YFSETQ. This CDR3 is 12 amino acids long.

This clonotype was picked up many times. The gene calls are TRBV7-2 and TRBJ2-7, with a tentative D call TRBD2 (5 bases). CDR1 and CDR2 from the germline V gene are SGHTA and FQGNSA. V lost 5 bases and J 4 bases, leaving 18 bases between the germline ends. The CDR3 contains 15 residues. CDR3 sequence reads: CASSRTHESPYEQYF. CDR3 nucleotide sequence: TGTGCCAGCAGCAGGACTCACGAGAGTCCTTACGAGCAGTACTTC.

A word on this clonotype: A much larger clone differs from this one at a single base, so this may be a read error. This chain connects TRBV5-5 to TRBJ2-3; unclear D gene. CDR3 length equals 12 residues. The V gene's germline CDR1 is SGHKS and CDR2 YYEKEE (reference sequence). CDR3 coding DNA: TGTGCCGGCAGCCCTGGAACAGATACGCAGTATTTT. Encoded protein: CAGSPGTDTQYF.

This clonotype was counted between two and nine times. V gene TRBV28 combines with J gene TRBJ2-7; TRBD1 matches 8 bases. Losses at the gene ends were 8 bases for V and 9 bases for J; bases not matched to a gene: 15. The CDR3 extends over 14 amino acids. Germline CDR1 MDHEN, CDR2 SYDVKM. DNA for the CDR3: TGTGCCAGCTACAAACCCGGACAGGGTTTTAGGCAGTACTTC. Protein: CASYKPGQGFRQYF.

This clonotype came up once. The chain couples TRBV7-2 to TRBJ2-7, with a tentative D call TRBD1 (5 bases). Trimming left V 3 bases short and J 3 bases short, with 9 bases between. Germline V gives CDR1 SGHTA, CDR2 FQGNSA. The CDR3 spans 13 residues. CDR3 loop: CASSLITGYEQYF. The CDR3 DNA is TGTGCCAGCAGCTTGATCACAGGCTACGAGCAGTACTTC.

The chain recombines TRBV19 with TRBJ1-2, with D maybe TRBD1 (5 bases). This CDR3 spans 14 amino acids. The V gene's germline CDR1 is LNHDA and CDR2 SQIVND (reference sequence). V lost 3 bases and J 8 bases, leaving 16 bases between the germline ends. Written as DNA, the CDR3 is TGTGCCAGTAGTATGGGCAGGGAAGGCCGGGGCTACACCTTC. This gives the protein CASSMGREGRGYTF.

This clonotype was recorded many times. The rearrangement joins TRBV9 to TRBJ1-2, with D maybe TRBD1 (6 bases). Trimming left V 5 bases short and J 5 bases short, with 16 bases between. The CDR3 is 14 residues long. Per germline, CDR1 SGDLS and CDR2 YYNGEE. This chain's CDR3 is CASSPRGAWYGYTF. CDR3 sequence (DNA): TGTGCCAGCAGTCCAAGGGGGGCTTGGTATGGCTACACCTTC.

This chain joins TRBV19 and TRBJ1-1; D is unclear. The V gene lost 5 bases and the J gene lost 5 bases, with 15 bases spanning the gap. Germline CDR1 and CDR2: LNHDA and SQIVND (reference sequence). The CDR3 runs 14 residues. DNA for the CDR3: TGTGCCAGTAGTTTAGGGCGTAGTGTAACTGAAGCTTTCTTT. It encodes CASSLGRSVTEAFF.

In this sample, this clonotype turned up many times. As DNA, the CDR3 is TGTGCCAGCAGTGAATGGCGGGGGAGTACCAAAAACATTCAGTACTTC. Translating gives CASSEWRGSTKNIQYF. This chain uses TRBV2 with TRBJ2-4, with TRBD2 identical over 7 bases. The CDR3 totals 16 residues. The V segment lost 2 bases and the J segment 2 bases; nucleotides outside the gene matches: 6. CDR1 and CDR2 from the germline V gene are SNHLY and FYNNEI.